The 6 T cell receptor beta chains below all came from one sample that was sequenced in a study of blood T cell repertoires in COVID-19. This table comes from immunoSEQ multiplex PCR, and its TCRdb copy is limited to in-frame clones, with some not included. The table shows 200,000 to 250,000 clones, with around nine tenths occurring only once. Sequenced material: peripheral blood. The source of these receptors is a man aged 60 to 75 with acute or convalescent COVID-19.

About this clone: Other nucleotide sequences from this sample produce the same CDR3. J is TRBJ1-5 and V is TRBV7-2; TRBD1 agrees at 7 bases. The junction had 4 bases not matched to a gene; V was cut back by 5 bases and J by 0 bases. Germline CDR1 and CDR2: SGHTA and FQGNSA. There are 15 residues in the CDR3. The CDR3 bases are TGTGCCAGCAGCCTAGGACAGGTTAGCAATCAGCCCCAGCATTTT. It translates to CASSLGQVSNQPQHF.

The CDR3 region is CASSRPVGETQYF. CDR3 DNA: TGCGCCAGCAGCCGCCCCGTGGGCGAGACCCAGTACTTC. V is TRBV5-1 and J is TRBJ2-5; D ambiguous. CDR3 length equals 13 residues. Trimming took off 4 bases at V and 5 bases at J, with 12 bases between the two ends. Germline CDR1 reads SGHRS; CDR2 reads YFSETQ.

This sequence joins TRBV6-5 and TRBJ2-1, with 15 positions matching TRBD2. The CDR3 loop spans 15 amino acids. V shed 6 bases and J 13 bases; nucleotides not matched to a gene: 10. The germline V gene encodes CDR1 MNHEY and CDR2 SVGAGI. The CDR3 is CASSYPGLAGGDQFF. Written as DNA, the CDR3 is TGTGCCAGCAGCTACCCGGGACTAGCGGGGGGAGACCAGTTCTTC.

The chain joins TRBV5-8 to TRBJ2-1; 8 nucleotides line up with TRBD1. Germline loops: CDR1 SGHTS, CDR2 YDEGEE. This CDR3 has 18 amino acids. The junction had 19 bases not matched to a gene; V was cut back by 4 bases and J by 7 bases. CDR3: CASSPNGARGRIWNEQFF. DNA of the CDR3: TGTGCCAGCAGCCCCAATGGGGCCAGGGGGCGCATCTGGAATGAGCAGTTCTTC. Drawing the rest from reference TRBV5-8 and TRBJ2-1, the complete variable domain is EAGVTQSPTHLIKTRGQQATLRCSPISGHTSVYWYQQALGLGLQFLLWYDEGEERNRGNFPPRFSGRQFPNYSSELNVNALELEDSALYLCASSPNGARGRIWNEQFFGPGTRLTVL.

The chain uses TRBV6-5 and TRBJ1-1; maybe TRBD1 (6 bases). The CDR3 spans 13 residues. Germline CDR1 and CDR2: MNHEY and SVGAGI. Trimming cost V 5 bases and J 11 bases, with 18 bases left between them. The CDR3 region has the DNA TGTGCCAGCAGTCACCCCACAGGGCCTCTTGCTTTCTTT. Translating it yields CASSHPTGPLAFF.

J is TRBJ2-2 and V is TRBV5-4, with 9 bases that match TRBD1. The V segment lost 2 bases and the J segment 0 bases; nucleotides outside the gene matches: 2. The CDR3 contains 16 residues. Germline V gene lookup returns CDR1 SGHNT and CDR2 YYREEE (reference sequence). The CDR3 is CASSFRQGANTGELFF. The CDR3 nucleotides are TGTGCCAGCAGCTTCCGACAGGGGGCGAACACCGGGGAGCTGTTTTTT.